This T cell receptor (beta chain) derives from a study of shared clonotypes between healthy human individuals. On the study more broadly: Donors were two women and a few men aged 18 to 49.

J gave up 8 bases and V 5 bases, and 10 bases lay outside the gene matches. The germline gives CDR1 MGHRA, CDR2 YSYEKL. The CDR3 runs to 15 residues. This clone was detected a few times. Genomic DNA per cell subset filled all wells of several immunoSEQ plates. Sequencing was performed with immunoSEQ multiplex PCR; in TCRdb, only in-frame clones are kept and a portion is missing. This table has some 680,000 clones, around 78% appearing once. The chain combines TRBV4-1 with TRBJ1-3; 9 bases match TRBD1. The sequenced sample consisted of memory CD4+ T cells sorted from blood. Subset defined: CD45RA-negative fraction. This receptor was obtained from a woman aged 30 to 39 in good health. The CDR3 loop reads CASSFRTGEVDTIYF. The CDR3 coding sequence is TGCGCCAGCAGCTTCCGGACAGGGGAAGTGGACACCATATATTTT.